The rows below give T cell receptor beta chains drawn from one sample of a study of T-cell memory formation after mild COVID-19. TCRdb re-analysed the 5' RACE reads in MiXCR, keeping a single row per CDR3 protein. Found here are 40,000 to 55,000 distinct CDR3 sequences, 7.3% of them singletons; the top ten hold 1.4%. The sample taken for sequencing was PBMCs or a T cell subset sorted from them (not recorded which). These TCRs come from a young man who had mild COVID-19 (a few samples of this study predate the infection). Cell type and time point are not known. The CDR3 runs from the conserved cysteine through the conserved F or W. The order of the fields is V gene, J gene, clone size, D gene, CDR3 protein, CDR3 DNA. D genes are given only for firm matches. The size of a clone is reported for some rows only, either as once, few or many, or as a class for expanded clones.

v_gene: TRBV11-2
j_gene: TRBJ1-2
abundance: -
d_gene: -
CDR3aa: CASSSLRGQYGYTF
CDR3nt: TGTGCCAGCAGCTCACTGAGAGGACAGTATGGCTACACCTTC

v_gene: TRBV6-1
j_gene: TRBJ1-5
abundance: many
d_gene: TRBD1
CDR3aa: CASSLGQGGQPQHF
CDR3nt: TGTGCCAGCAGTTTGGGACAGGGTGGCCAGCCCCAGCATTTT

v_gene: TRBV5-5
j_gene: TRBJ1-2
abundance: few
d_gene: -
CDR3aa: CASSFRAADYGYTF
CDR3nt: TGTGCCAGCAGCTTTCGGGCGGCGGACTATGGCTACACCTTC

v_gene: TRBV5-4
j_gene: TRBJ2-2
abundance: -
d_gene: TRBD1
CDR3aa: CASSSRDRGLNGELFF
CDR3nt: TGTGCCAGCAGCTCTCGGGACAGGGGGCTTAACGGGGAGCTGTTTTTT

v_gene: TRBV27
j_gene: TRBJ2-5
abundance: few
d_gene: TRBD2
CDR3aa: CASSPMGGVQETQYF
CDR3nt: TGTGCCAGCAGCCCGATGGGGGGGGTCCAAGAGACCCAGTACTTC

v_gene: TRBV5-1
j_gene: TRBJ2-5
abundance: -
d_gene: -
CDR3aa: CASSQGSGETQYF
CDR3nt: TGCGCCAGCAGCCAGGGGAGCGGGGAGACCCAGTACTTC

v_gene: TRBV7-2
j_gene: TRBJ2-2
abundance: -
d_gene: -
CDR3aa: CASSLEARVAGELFF
CDR3nt: TGTGCCAGCAGCTTAGAGGCCAGGGTGGCCGGGGAGCTGTTTTTT

v_gene: TRBV7-9
j_gene: TRBJ1-1
abundance: many
d_gene: TRBD1
CDR3aa: CASSLGQGTEAFF
CDR3nt: TGTGCCAGCAGCTTGGGACAGGGGACTGAAGCTTTCTTT

v_gene: TRBV7-8
j_gene: TRBJ2-7
abundance: many
d_gene: -
CDR3aa: CASSLALAGAYEQYF
CDR3nt: TGTGCCAGCAGCTTAGCGCTGGCAGGCGCCTACGAGCAGTACTTC

v_gene: TRBV24-1
j_gene: TRBJ2-3
abundance: few
d_gene: -
CDR3aa: CATRTAASTDTQYF
CDR3nt: TGTGCCACCAGGACAGCGGCTAGCACAGATACGCAGTATTTT

v_gene: TRBV15
j_gene: TRBJ2-2
abundance: many
d_gene: -
CDR3aa: CATSNGLTNTGELFF
CDR3nt: TGTGCCACCAGCAATGGGCTAACCAACACCGGGGAGCTGTTTTTT

v_gene: TRBV20-1
j_gene: TRBJ2-1
abundance: few
d_gene: TRBD2
CDR3aa: CSADWTSGGAGEQFF
CDR3nt: TGCAGTGCGGACTGGACTAGCGGGGGGGCTGGTGAGCAGTTCTTC

v_gene: TRBV6-6
j_gene: TRBJ2-1
abundance: few
d_gene: TRBD2
CDR3aa: CASTTSGGYGEQFF
CDR3nt: TGTGCCAGCACAACTAGCGGGGGGTATGGTGAGCAGTTCTTC

v_gene: TRBV7-2
j_gene: TRBJ2-5
abundance: few
d_gene: TRBD2
CDR3aa: CASSLMPGLAGAGQETQYF
CDR3nt: TGTGCCAGCAGCTTAATGCCGGGACTAGCGGGGGCTGGGCAAGAGACCCAGTACTTC

v_gene: TRBV4-2
j_gene: TRBJ2-3
abundance: many
d_gene: -
CDR3aa: CASSQGEGGVADTQYF
CDR3nt: TGTGCCAGCAGCCAAGGGGAGGGGGGAGTAGCAGATACGCAGTATTTT

v_gene: TRBV20-1
j_gene: TRBJ2-7
abundance: -
d_gene: TRBD1
CDR3aa: CSAWGQRTYEQYF
CDR3nt: TGCAGTGCCTGGGGACAGAGGACCTACGAGCAGTACTTC

v_gene: TRBV28
j_gene: TRBJ1-4
abundance: few
d_gene: -
CDR3aa: CASSFAGQTEKLFF
CDR3nt: TGTGCCAGCAGTTTCGCCGGACAGACTGAAAAACTGTTTTTT

v_gene: TRBV5-1
j_gene: TRBJ2-3
abundance: few
d_gene: -
CDR3aa: CASSLEKSFTDTQYF
CDR3nt: TGCGCCAGCAGCCTCGAGAAGTCGTTCACAGATACGCAGTATTTT

v_gene: TRBV7-2
j_gene: TRBJ1-2
abundance: few
d_gene: -
CDR3aa: CASSLGGLGYGYTF
CDR3nt: TGTGCCAGCAGCTTAGGGGGGTTGGGCTATGGCTACACCTTC

v_gene: TRBV5-5
j_gene: TRBJ1-5
abundance: -
d_gene: -
CDR3aa: CASSLEPVAGNQPQHF
CDR3nt: TGTGCCAGCAGCTTGGAGCCAGTTGCCGGCAATCAGCCCCAGCATTTT

v_gene: TRBV5-1
j_gene: TRBJ2-3
abundance: -
d_gene: -
CDR3aa: CASSPRLSTDTQYF
CDR3nt: TGCGCCAGCAGCCCTAGACTGAGCACAGATACGCAGTATTTT

v_gene: TRBV7-8
j_gene: TRBJ2-1
abundance: few
d_gene: -
CDR3aa: CASSLVVPFQFF
CDR3nt: TGTGCCAGCAGCTTAGTCGTCCCGTTTCAGTTCTTC

v_gene: TRBV18
j_gene: TRBJ2-1
abundance: -
d_gene: -
CDR3aa: CASSGEVSYNEQFF
CDR3nt: TGTGCCAGCTCAGGGGAGGTCTCCTACAATGAGCAGTTCTTC